This is a list of T cell receptor beta chains from one sample in a study of CD8 T cells in Susac syndrome. TCRdb reanalysed the immunoSEQ multiplex PCR reads using MiXCR and keeps one entry per CDR3 protein. Of 50,000 or so distinct CDR3 sequences in the sample, 93% were seen once. The specimen sequenced was CD8+ T cells from PBMCs. The source is a human donor with multiple sclerosis. Both conserved end residues are part of each CDR3. The D gene is left open where the match is weak. Clone size is not always given. Where it is, it says once, few, many or a class for expanded clones.

j_call	v_call	clone_size	d_call	cdr3_nt	cdr3_aa
TRBJ2-1	TRBV7-8	-	-	TGTGCCAGCAGCTTAGCGGCGGATGAGCAGTTCTTC	CASSLAADEQFF
TRBJ1-2	TRBV7-9	once	-	TGTGCCAGCAGACCCGACAGCTATGGCTACACCTTC	CASRPDSYGYTF
TRBJ2-5	TRBV19	-	-	TGTGCCAGTAGTACCCTCGGGGGACAAGAGACCCAGTACTTC	CASSTLGGQETQYF
TRBJ2-3	TRBV19	once	-	TGTGCCAGTAGTGTTTGGGACGCCACAGATACGCAGTATTTT	CASSVWDATDTQYF
TRBJ1-1	TRBV9	-	TRBD1	TGTGCCAGCAACGCACAGGGGGCCGATGAAGCTTTCTTT	CASNAQGADEAFF
TRBJ2-7	TRBV5-4	-	-	TGTGCCAGCAGCCAAAGGGGACAAGCCTACGAGCAGTACTTC	CASSQRGQAYEQYF
TRBJ2-2	TRBV20-1	-	TRBD1	TGCAGTGCCCGCACTGGACAGGGCGACACCGGGGAGCTGTTTTTT	CSARTGQGDTGELFF
TRBJ2-3	TRBV2	-	-	TGTGCCAGCAGTGAATCTGGAGAGGGCCCAGATACGCAGTATTTT	CASSESGEGPDTQYF
TRBJ1-1	TRBV29-1	once	-	TGCAGCGTTAAACGAGGGGATGACTCTGAAGCTTTCTTT	CSVKRGDDSEAFF
TRBJ2-5	TRBV29-1	-	-	TGCACCGCGGAGGGAGTATACCAAGAGACCCAGTACTTC	CTAEGVYQETQYF
TRBJ1-2	TRBV29-1	-	TRBD1	TGCAGCGTTGAAGAACGACAGGGAGATCGCGAGGTCGGCTATGGCTACACCTTC	CSVEERQGDREVGYGYTF
TRBJ2-7	TRBV28	-	-	TGTGCCACCTTAAACCCGGGGGGCGCTCCAACTGGCGAGCAGTACTTC	CATLNPGGAPTGEQYF
TRBJ1-2	TRBV30	once	-	TGTGCCTGGAGGGAGAACTATGGCTACACCTTC	CAWRENYGYTF
TRBJ2-7	TRBV20-1	-	TRBD2	TGCAGTGCTAGAGACGGGACTAGCGATTACGAGCAGTACTTC	CSARDGTSDYEQYF
TRBJ1-1	TRBV7-6	-	-	TGTGCCAGCAGCTTAGAACCGCAGAACACTGAAGCTTTCTTT	CASSLEPQNTEAFF
TRBJ2-7	TRBV13	-	-	TGTGCCAGCAGCCTAACCGGGACCTTCGGGGAGCAGTACTTC	CASSLTGTFGEQYF
TRBJ1-5	TRBV19	-	TRBD1	TGTGCCAGTCAAGACAGGGGGCATCAGCCCCAGCATTTT	CASQDRGHQPQHF
TRBJ1-1	TRBV7-6	-	-	TGTGCCACCACACTTCTTGATCTGGCGGAAGCTTTCTTT	CATTLLDLAEAFF
TRBJ2-3	TRBV6-4	-	-	TGTGCCAGCAGTGAGGGGCGGCGGGGGCACACAGATACGCAGTATTTT	CASSEGRRGHTDTQYF
TRBJ2-3	TRBV19	-	TRBD1	TGTGCCAGTAGTGTCACGGGACAGAGCACAGATACGCAGTATTTT	CASSVTGQSTDTQYF
TRBJ1-1	TRBV12-3/TRBV12-4	-	TRBD1	TGTGCCAGCAGTTCTAGCACAGGGGGGACTGAAGCTTTCTTT	CASSSSTGGTEAFF
TRBJ2-5	TRBV5-1	once	-	TGCGCCAGCAGCTTGGCCTGGGGGATTGAGCAAGAGACCCAGTACTTC	CASSLAWGIEQETQYF
TRBJ2-5	TRBV20-1	-	TRBD1	TGCAGTGCCACGGGACAGGGGGCCTTGGGGACCCAGTACTTC	CSATGQGALGTQYF